This T cell receptor (beta chain) was recorded in a study of T cell changes during pregnancy in multiple sclerosis. The data were produced by immunoSEQ multiplex PCR, yet TCRdb's version contains in-frame clones alone and is incomplete. The sample includes 84,000 or so clones, about 93% of them seen just once. The V end was cut by 1 base, the J end by 8 bases, with 15 bases between. This CDR3 spans 16 amino acids. Germline CDR1 and CDR2: KGHSH and LQKENI. Sample: peripheral blood, taken in the third trimester of pregnancy. This chain joins TRBV18 and TRBJ1-6; maybe TRBD1 (5 bases). The source is a female donor with multiple sclerosis, enrolled in a pregnancy study. CDR3 nucleotide sequence: TGTGCCAGCTCACCACAAGTCCGGGGGACGGATTCACCCCTCCACTTT. Its protein product is CASSPQVRGTDSPLHF.